These 26 T cell receptor beta chains were sequenced from one sample in a study of OX40 agonist ivuxolimab in advanced cancers. Assay: immunoSEQ multiplex PCR; the TCRdb copy retains only in-frame clones and omits some. Here the sample spans 42,000 or so clones, roughly 77% being singletons. The sequencing used CD4+ or CD8+ T cells sorted from blood, collected in a trial of the OX40 agonist ivuxolimab. These TCRs come from an adult with an advanced solid tumor such as melanoma, head and neck, liver or kidney cancer.

The J gene is TRBJ1-5, the V gene TRBV29-1, with 9 nucleotides matching TRBD1. The trim removed 7 bases at V and 6 bases at J, leaving 7 bases unmatched. Germline assignment: CDR1 SQVTM and CDR2 ANQGSEA. The CDR3 is 13 amino acids. The CDR3 nucleotides read TGCAGCGCCAGCGGGACAGGGACTCAGCCCCAGCATTTT. This translates into CSASGTGTQPQHF.

The CDR3 coding sequence is TGCGCCAGCAGCCCGGAACTAGGGGTGGCCGGGGAGCTGTTTTTT. Protein: CASSPELGVAGELFF. The chain recombines TRBV4-3 with TRBJ2-2; D possibly matches TRBD1 or TRBD2 (5 bases each). V dropped 4 bases and J dropped 6 bases, with 15 bases sitting between them. CDR1 is LGHNA, CDR2 YSLEER, per germline. The CDR3 spans 15 residues.

The J gene is TRBJ1-1, the V gene TRBV5-5; D unresolved. Trimming stripped 4 bases from V and 0 bases from J, with 13 bases between. Germline CDR1 reads SGHKS; CDR2 reads YYEKEE (reference sequence). CDR3 size: 15 residues. Here the CDR3 reads CASSQGDTVNTEAFF. The CDR3 coding sequence is TGTGCCAGCAGCCAAGGAGACACCGTGAACACTGAAGCTTTCTTT. Full variable domain (remainder filled in from reference TRBV5-5 and TRBJ1-1): DAGVTQSPTHLIKTRGQQVTLRCSPISGHKSVSWYQQVLGQGPQFIFQYYEKEERGRGNFPDRFSARQFPNYSSELNVNALLLGDSALYLCASSQGDTVNTEAFFGQGTRLTVV.

The genes are TRBV4-2 and TRBJ2-7; the D gene is possibly TRBD2 (6 bases). V was shortened by 4 bases and J by 0 bases, with 13 bases between the two germline ends. The CDR3 length is 15 residues. Germline lookup yields CDR1 LGHNA and CDR2 YNFKEQ. The CDR3 DNA is TGTGCCAGCAGCCGAGGGGCGGGGAGCTCCTACGAGCAGTACTTC. Its translation is CASSRGAGSSYEQYF.

V is TRBV18 and J is TRBJ1-1, with 7 bases that match TRBD1. Germline CDR1 and CDR2: KGHSH and LQKENI. The CDR3 is 16 amino acids. The V and J ends lost 5 bases and 4 bases, in that order; junction bases with no gene match: 13. The CDR3 reads CASSTGSGTDTTEAFF. CDR3 nucleotides: TGTGCCAGCTCAACCGGGTCCGGGACAGACACCACTGAAGCTTTCTTT.

This clone was recorded a few times. The chain uses TRBV5-1 and TRBJ2-7; no clear D. Germline-derived CDR1 and CDR2 are SGHRS and YFSETQ. The CDR3 is 14 amino acids. Between the trimmed V and J ends, which lost 4 bases and 3 bases, there was a span of 14 bases. The CDR3 coding sequence is TGCGCCAGCAGCGAATTGACGGCGCACTACGAGCAGTACTTC. Protein product: CASSELTAHYEQYF.

The CDR3 nucleotides read TGCGCCAGCAGCCCCATCGGGGGTTTGGGAAACACCATATATTTT. This translates into CASSPIGGLGNTIYF. The chain employs TRBV5-1 and TRBJ1-3, with D maybe TRBD1 (5 bases). Trimming stripped 4 bases from V and 4 bases from J, with 15 bases between. This CDR3 contains 15 residues. Germline CDR1 and CDR2: SGHRS and YFSETQ.

V is TRBV7-9 and J is TRBJ2-3, with TRBD2 matching 9 bases. The junction had 10 bases not matched to a gene; V was cut back by 5 bases and J by 4 bases. Germline V gene lookup returns CDR1 SEHNR and CDR2 FQNEAQ (reference sequence). This CDR3 contains 16 residues. CDR3 sequence (DNA): TGTGCCAGCAGCCTCACATCCGGGACTAGCCCAGATACGCAGTATTTT. It codes for CASSLTSGTSPDTQYF.

This clone appeared a few times. V and J are TRBV5-4 and TRBJ1-1; no clear D gene. The CDR3 loop spans 13 amino acids. Trimming stripped 2 bases from V and 2 bases from J, with 7 bases between. CDR1 is SGHNT, CDR2 YYREEE, per germline (reference sequence). In DNA form, the CDR3 reads TGTGCCAGCAGCTTTTCGGCAAACACTGAAGCTTTCTTT. Translated: CASSFSANTEAFF.

CDR3 DNA: TGCGCCAGCAGTCCGTTCCGGACAGCTTATGGCTACACCTTC. This translates into CASSPFRTAYGYTF. The rearrangement links TRBV5-1 to TRBJ1-2; D is perhaps TRBD1 (6 bases). The germline V gene has CDR1 SGHRS and CDR2 YFSETQ. Trimming took off 5 bases at V and 5 bases at J, with 16 bases between the two ends. This CDR3 is 14 amino acids long.

V and J are TRBV16 and TRBJ1-4; D remains ambiguous. Trimming pared 2 bases from V and 5 bases from J, leaving 9 bases between. Per the germline V gene, CDR1 is KGHSY and CDR2 is FQNENV. CDR3 size: 14 residues. The CDR3 coding sequence is TGTGCCAGCAGCCAAGGGGAATGGAATGAAAAACTGTTTTTT. This gives the protein CASSQGEWNEKLFF.

V and J are TRBV11-2 and TRBJ2-5, with 13 bases fitting TRBD2. V was clipped by 5 bases and J by 4 bases; unmatched bases: 7. This CDR3 is 16 amino acids long. From germline, CDR1 is SGHAT and CDR2 FQNNGV. This CDR3 reads CASSHWTSGRAETQYF. The CDR3 nucleotides read TGTGCCAGCAGCCACTGGACTAGCGGGAGAGCAGAGACCCAGTACTTC.

The chain uses TRBV7-8 and TRBJ1-3; TRBD1 aligns across 7 bases. V gave up 7 bases and J gave up 0 bases; unmatched junction bases: 12. Germline lookup yields CDR1 SGHVS and CDR2 FQNEAQ. This CDR3 spans 17 amino acids. CDR3 sequence: CASTTPIDRASGNTIYF. The CDR3 DNA reads as TGTGCCAGCACCACCCCTATAGACAGGGCCTCTGGAAACACCATATATTTT.

The rearrangement uses TRBV9 and TRBJ1-4; 7 bases are a match to TRBD1. This CDR3 comprises 13 residues. The ends lost 3 bases at V and 10 bases at J; junction bases unmatched: 6. Per the germline V gene, CDR1 is SGDLS and CDR2 is YYNGEE. The CDR3 reads CASSDRQGGKLFF. The CDR3 DNA reads as TGTGCCAGCAGCGACAGACAGGGAGGAAAACTGTTTTTT.

V is TRBV5-4 and J is TRBJ2-5; tentative D call: TRBD1 (6 bases). The DNA matches TRBJ2-7 better at its end, which makes the J call doubtful. This CDR3 is built from 12 residues. Germline values: CDR1 SGHNT, CDR2 YYREEE (reference sequence). CDR3 in amino acids: CASSFQGNEQYF. Written as DNA, the CDR3 is TGTGCCAGCAGCTTTCAGGGGAACGAGCAGTACTTC.

The chain joins TRBV5-4 to TRBJ2-1; 11 nucleotides agree with TRBD2. Germline V lookup: CDR1 SGHNT, CDR2 YYREEE (reference sequence). The CDR3 consists of 17 residues. J gave up 4 bases and V 0 bases, and 6 bases lay outside the gene matches. The CDR3 spells CASSLGTGLAAYNEQFF. Written as DNA, the CDR3 is TGTGCCAGCAGCTTGGGGACGGGACTAGCGGCGTACAATGAGCAGTTCTTC.

The chain carries TRBV5-1 and TRBJ2-3, with TRBD2 matching 9 bases. CDR1 SGHRS and CDR2 YFSETQ come from the germline V gene. The CDR3 covers 18 residues. V was clipped by 0 bases and J by 0 bases; unmatched bases: 8. CDR3 DNA: TGCGCCAGCAGCTTGGCATTGGCTAGCGGGACCAGCACAGATACGCAGTATTTT. Residues: CASSLALASGTSTDTQYF.

This clone is medium-sized (0.01 to 0.1%) within its sample. The sample holds other DNA sequences that translate to the same CDR3. The V gene is TRBV5-4, the J gene TRBJ2-1, with 9 bases that match TRBD2. Germline assignment: CDR1 SGHNT and CDR2 YYREEE (reference sequence). V shed 3 bases and J 7 bases; nucleotides not matched to a gene: 8. CDR3 length: 15 residues. The CDR3 region has the DNA TGTGCCAGCAGCTCTGAGCGGGAGGTCGGGAATGAGCAGTTCTTC. Protein sequence: CASSSEREVGNEQFF.

The chain joins TRBV4-2 to TRBJ2-2; D is unresolved. Trimming took 3 bases from V and 7 from J, leaving 15 bases between them. CDR3 length: 15 residues. CDR1 and CDR2 from the germline V gene are LGHNA and YNFKEQ. This CDR3 reads CASSQTQNMFGELFF. The CDR3 nucleotides are TGTGCCAGCAGCCAGACCCAGAACATGTTCGGGGAGCTGTTTTTT.

The rearrangement joins TRBV4-3 to TRBJ2-2; 7 bases line up with TRBD1. The germline V gene has CDR1 LGHNA and CDR2 YSLEER. Trimming took 0 bases from V and 4 from J; bases not matched to a gene: 5. The CDR3 is 16 amino acids. The CDR3 loop is CASSQEKGAVTGELFF. In DNA, the CDR3 is TGCGCCAGCAGCCAAGAAAAGGGGGCGGTCACCGGGGAGCTGTTTTTT.

A few counts support this clone. This sequence joins TRBV18 and TRBJ2-7; 8 bases are a match to TRBD1. The V and J ends lost 6 bases and 5 bases, in that order; junction bases with no gene match: 9. Germline V gene sequence: CDR1 KGHSH, CDR2 LQKENI. The CDR3 sequence is 14 residues long. The CDR3 nucleotides read TGTGCCAGCTCTCGTCTCGGACAGGGCAACGAGCAGTACTTC. This codes for CASSRLGQGNEQYF. The entire variable domain, with the rest obtained from reference TRBV18 and TRBJ2-7, is as follows: NAGVMQNPRHLVRRRGQEARLRCSPMKGHSHVYWYRQLPEEGLKFMVYLQKENIIDESGMPKERFSAEFPKEGPSILRIQQVVRGDSAAYFCASSRLGQGNEQYFGPGTRLTVT.

J is TRBJ2-5 and V is TRBV10-2, with a weak D call TRBD1 (6 bases). Germline CDR1 is WSHSY and CDR2 is SAAADI. The germline V and J ends were trimmed by 6 bases and 3 bases, with 11 bases remaining between them. The CDR3 runs to 13 residues. The chain's CDR3 is CASSWSGEETQYF. The CDR3 region has the DNA TGCGCCAGCAGCTGGTCAGGGGAAGAGACCCAGTACTTC.

The chain couples TRBV6-1 to TRBJ2-2, with TRBD1 matching 9 bases. The CDR3 contains 15 residues. The germline CDR1 and CDR2 sequences are MNHNS and SASEGT. V shed 7 bases and J 2 bases; nucleotides not matched to a gene: 5. The CDR3 reads CASIWDRVNTGELFF. DNA of the CDR3: TGTGCCAGCATTTGGGACAGGGTTAACACCGGGGAGCTGTTTTTT.

V gene TRBV2 combines with J gene TRBJ2-3, with D unresolved. Germline-derived CDR1 and CDR2 are SNHLY and FYNNEI. V was shortened by 6 bases and J by 7 bases, with 8 bases between the two germline ends. The CDR3 is 11 residues long. In DNA form, the CDR3 reads TGTGCCAGCAGAGACACCTATACGCAGTATTTT. Encoded protein: CASRDTYTQYF.

V is TRBV6-1 and J is TRBJ1-1, with D possibly being TRBD1 (5 bases). Trimming removed 1 base from V and 5 bases from J, with 11 bases in between. This CDR3 region has 14 residues. Germline values: CDR1 MNHNS, CDR2 SASEGT. The CDR3 loop is CASSEVPGGTEAFF. The CDR3 coding sequence is TGTGCCAGCAGTGAAGTTCCCGGGGGAACTGAAGCTTTCTTT.

The V and J genes are TRBV7-3 and TRBJ2-3; D remains unclear. The length of the CDR3 is 12 residues. Germline V gene lookup returns CDR1 SGHTA and CDR2 FQGTGA. Trimming took 4 bases from V and 6 from J, leaving 8 bases between them. The CDR3 reads CASSSYRDTQYF. The CDR3 nucleotides read TGTGCCAGCAGCTCCTATCGGGATACGCAGTATTTT.